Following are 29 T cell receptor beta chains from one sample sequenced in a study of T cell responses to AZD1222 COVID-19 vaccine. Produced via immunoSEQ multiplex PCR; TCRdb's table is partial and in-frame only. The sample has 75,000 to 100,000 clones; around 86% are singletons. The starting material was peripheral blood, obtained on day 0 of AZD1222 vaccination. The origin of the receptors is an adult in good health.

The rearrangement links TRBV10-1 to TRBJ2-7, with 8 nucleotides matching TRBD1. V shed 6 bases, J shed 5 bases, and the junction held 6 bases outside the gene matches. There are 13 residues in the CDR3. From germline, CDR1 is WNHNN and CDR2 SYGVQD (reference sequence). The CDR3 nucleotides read TGCGCCAGCAGCGACAGGGGCCCGGACGAGCAGTACTTC. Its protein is CASSDRGPDEQYF.

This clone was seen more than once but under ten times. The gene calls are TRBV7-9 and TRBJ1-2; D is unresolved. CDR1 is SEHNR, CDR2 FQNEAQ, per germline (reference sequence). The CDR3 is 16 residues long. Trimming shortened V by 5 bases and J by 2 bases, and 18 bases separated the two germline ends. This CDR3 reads CASSPGYGELNYGYTF. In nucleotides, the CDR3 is TGTGCCAGCAGCCCCGGATATGGGGAGTTGAACTATGGCTACACCTTC.

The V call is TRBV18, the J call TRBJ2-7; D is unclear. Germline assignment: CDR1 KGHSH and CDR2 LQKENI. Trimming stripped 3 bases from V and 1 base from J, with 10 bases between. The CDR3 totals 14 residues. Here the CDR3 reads CASSPDVASYEQYF. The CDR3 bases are TGTGCCAGCTCACCCGACGTGGCATCCTACGAGCAGTACTTC.

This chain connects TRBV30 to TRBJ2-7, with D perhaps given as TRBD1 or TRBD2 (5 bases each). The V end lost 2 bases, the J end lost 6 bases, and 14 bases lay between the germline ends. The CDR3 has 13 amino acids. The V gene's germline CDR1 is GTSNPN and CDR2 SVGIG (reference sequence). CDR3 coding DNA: TGTGCCTGGAGTCGGTCCAGGGCGGGCGAGCAGTACTTC. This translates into CAWSRSRAGEQYF. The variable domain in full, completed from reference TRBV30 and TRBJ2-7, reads SQTIHQWPATLVQPVGSPLSLECTVEGTSNPNLYWYRQAAGRGLQLLFYSVGIGQISSEVPQNLSASRPQDRQFILSSKKLLLSDSGFYLCAWSRSRAGEQYFGPGTRLTVT.

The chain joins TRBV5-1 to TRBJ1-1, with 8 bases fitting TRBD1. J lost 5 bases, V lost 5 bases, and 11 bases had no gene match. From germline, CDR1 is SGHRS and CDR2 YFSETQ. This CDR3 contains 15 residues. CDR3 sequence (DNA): TGCGCCAGCAGGCTCCAAACAGGGGGAGAGACTGAAGCTTTCTTT. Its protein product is CASRLQTGGETEAFF.

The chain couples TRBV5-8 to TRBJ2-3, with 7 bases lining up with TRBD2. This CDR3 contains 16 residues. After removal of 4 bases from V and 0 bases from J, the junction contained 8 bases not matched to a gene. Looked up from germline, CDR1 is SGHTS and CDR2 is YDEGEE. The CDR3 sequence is CASSRGLAASTDTQYF. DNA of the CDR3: TGTGCCAGCAGCAGAGGGCTAGCGGCTAGCACAGATACGCAGTATTTT.

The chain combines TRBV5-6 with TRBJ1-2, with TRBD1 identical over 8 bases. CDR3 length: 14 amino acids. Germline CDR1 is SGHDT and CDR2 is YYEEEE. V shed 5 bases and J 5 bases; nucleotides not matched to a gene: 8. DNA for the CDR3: TGTGCCAGCAGTCGACAGGGGTTGAATTATGGCTACACCTTC. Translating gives CASSRQGLNYGYTF.

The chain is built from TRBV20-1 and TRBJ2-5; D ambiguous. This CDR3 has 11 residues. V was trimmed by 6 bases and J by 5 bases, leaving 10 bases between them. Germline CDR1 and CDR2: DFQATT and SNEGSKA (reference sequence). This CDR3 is CSAHRSETQYF. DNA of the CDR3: TGCAGTGCCCACCGTTCGGAGACCCAGTACTTC.

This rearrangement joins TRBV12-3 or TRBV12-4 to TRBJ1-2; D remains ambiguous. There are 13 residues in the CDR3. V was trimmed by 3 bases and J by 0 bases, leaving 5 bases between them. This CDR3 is CASSFSANYGYTF. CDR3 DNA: TGTGCCAGCAGTTTCTCGGCTAACTATGGCTACACCTTC.

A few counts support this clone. The chain's CDR3 is CASTPWQGAGDTEAFF. For the CDR3, the DNA is TGTGCCAGTACCCCATGGCAGGGCGCTGGGGACACTGAAGCTTTCTTT. The V and J genes are TRBV19 and TRBJ1-1, with a possible D match to TRBD1 (5 bases). Per the germline V gene, CDR1 is LNHDA and CDR2 is SQIVND (reference sequence). V lost 7 bases and J 3 bases, leaving 21 bases between the germline ends. The CDR3 contains 16 residues.

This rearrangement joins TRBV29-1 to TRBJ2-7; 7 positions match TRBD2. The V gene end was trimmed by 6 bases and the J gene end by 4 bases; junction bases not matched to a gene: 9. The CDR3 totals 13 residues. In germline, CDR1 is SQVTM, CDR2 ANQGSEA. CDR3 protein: CSVGLEAAYEQYF. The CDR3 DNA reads TGCAGCGTCGGACTAGAAGCGGCTTACGAGCAGTACTTC.

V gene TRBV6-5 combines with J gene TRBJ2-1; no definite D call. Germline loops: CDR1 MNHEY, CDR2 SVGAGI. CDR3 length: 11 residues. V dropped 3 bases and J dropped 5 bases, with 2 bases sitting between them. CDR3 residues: CASSYNNEQFF. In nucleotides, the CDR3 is TGTGCCAGCAGTTATAACAATGAGCAGTTCTTC.

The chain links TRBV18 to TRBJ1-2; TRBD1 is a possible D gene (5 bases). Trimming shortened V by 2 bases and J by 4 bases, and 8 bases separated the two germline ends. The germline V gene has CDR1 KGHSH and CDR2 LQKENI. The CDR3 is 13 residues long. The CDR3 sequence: CASSPDGTYGYTF. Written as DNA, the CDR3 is TGTGCCAGCTCACCAGACGGGACCTATGGCTACACCTTC. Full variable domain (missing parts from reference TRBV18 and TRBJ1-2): NAGVMQNPRHLVRRRGQEARLRCSPMKGHSHVYWYRQLPEEGLKFMVYLQKENIIDESGMPKERFSAEFPKEGPSILRIQQVVRGDSAAYFCASSPDGTYGYTFGSGTRLTVV.

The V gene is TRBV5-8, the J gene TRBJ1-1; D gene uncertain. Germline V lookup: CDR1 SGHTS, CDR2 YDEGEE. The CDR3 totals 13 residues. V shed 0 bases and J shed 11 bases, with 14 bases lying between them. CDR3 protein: CASSLAPSHGAFF. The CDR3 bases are TGTGCCAGCAGCTTGGCACCCTCTCATGGGGCTTTCTTT.

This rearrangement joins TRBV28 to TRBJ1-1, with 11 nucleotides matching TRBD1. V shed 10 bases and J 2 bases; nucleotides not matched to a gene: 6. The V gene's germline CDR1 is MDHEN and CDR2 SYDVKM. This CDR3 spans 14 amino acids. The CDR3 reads CATWTGGSNTEAFF. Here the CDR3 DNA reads TGTGCCACCTGGACAGGGGGCAGTAACACTGAAGCTTTCTTT.

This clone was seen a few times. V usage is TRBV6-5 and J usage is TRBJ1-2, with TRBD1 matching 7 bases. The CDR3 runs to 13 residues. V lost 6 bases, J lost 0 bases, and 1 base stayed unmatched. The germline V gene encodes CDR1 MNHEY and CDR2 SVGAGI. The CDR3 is CASRGTANYGYTF. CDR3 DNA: TGTGCCAGCAGGGGGACAGCTAACTATGGCTACACCTTC.

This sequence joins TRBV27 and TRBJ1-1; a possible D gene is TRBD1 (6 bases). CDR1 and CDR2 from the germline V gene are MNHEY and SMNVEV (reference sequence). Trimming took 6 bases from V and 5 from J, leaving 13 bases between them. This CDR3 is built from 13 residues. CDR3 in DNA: TGTGCCAGCAGGAACACAGGGTCGACTGAAGCTTTCTTT. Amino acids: CASRNTGSTEAFF.

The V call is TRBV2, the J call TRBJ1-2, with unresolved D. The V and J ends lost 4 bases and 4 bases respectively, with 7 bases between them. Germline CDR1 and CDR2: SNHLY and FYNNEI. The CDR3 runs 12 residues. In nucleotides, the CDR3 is TGTGCCAGCAGTGCACAAAGCTATGGCTACACCTTC. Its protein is CASSAQSYGYTF.

CDR3 loop: CSASNIGGGLYEQYF. DNA for the CDR3: TGCAGTGCTAGTAACATTGGGGGAGGGCTCTACGAGCAGTACTTC. This chain joins TRBV20-1 and TRBJ2-7, with TRBD2 matching 7 bases. Trimming at V came to 3 bases and at J to 3 bases, leaving 11 bases not matched to a gene. This CDR3 has 15 residues. The V gene's germline CDR1 is DFQATT and CDR2 SNEGSKA (reference sequence).

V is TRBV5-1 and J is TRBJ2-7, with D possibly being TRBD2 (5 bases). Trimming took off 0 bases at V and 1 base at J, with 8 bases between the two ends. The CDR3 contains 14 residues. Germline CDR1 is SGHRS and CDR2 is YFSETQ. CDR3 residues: CASSLATNSYEQYF. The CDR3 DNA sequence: TGCGCCAGCAGCTTGGCGACTAATTCCTACGAGCAGTACTTC.

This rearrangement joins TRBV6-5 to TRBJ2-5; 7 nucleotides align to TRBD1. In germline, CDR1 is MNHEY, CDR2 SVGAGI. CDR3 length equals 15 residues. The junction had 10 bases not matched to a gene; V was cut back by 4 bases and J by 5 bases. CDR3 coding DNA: TGTGCCAGCAGTTCGTTCGACAGGGATGGGGAGACCCAGTACTTC. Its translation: CASSSFDRDGETQYF.

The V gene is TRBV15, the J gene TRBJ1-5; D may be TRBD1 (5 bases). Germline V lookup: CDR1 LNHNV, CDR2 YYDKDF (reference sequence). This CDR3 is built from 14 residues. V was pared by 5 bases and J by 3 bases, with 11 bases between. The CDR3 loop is CATSGGVVNQPQHF. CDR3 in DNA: TGTGCCACCAGCGGGGGAGTGGTCAATCAGCCCCAGCATTTT.

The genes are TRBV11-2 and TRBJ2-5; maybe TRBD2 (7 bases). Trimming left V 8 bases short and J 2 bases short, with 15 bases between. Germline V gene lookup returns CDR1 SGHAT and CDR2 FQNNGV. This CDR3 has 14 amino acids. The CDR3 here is CASARGGQQETQYF. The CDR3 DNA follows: TGTGCCAGCGCGCGCGGGGGCCAGCAAGAGACCCAGTACTTC.

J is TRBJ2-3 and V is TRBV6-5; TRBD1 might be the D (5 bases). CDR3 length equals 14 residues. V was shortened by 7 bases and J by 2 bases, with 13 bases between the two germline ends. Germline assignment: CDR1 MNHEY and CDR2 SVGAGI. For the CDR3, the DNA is TGTGCCAGCAAAGACAGCCTTTACACAGATACGCAGTATTTT. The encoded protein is CASKDSLYTDTQYF.

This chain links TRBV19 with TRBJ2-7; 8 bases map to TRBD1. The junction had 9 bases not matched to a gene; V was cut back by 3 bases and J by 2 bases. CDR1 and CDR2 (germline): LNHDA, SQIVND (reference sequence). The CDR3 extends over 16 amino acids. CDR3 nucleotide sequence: TGTGCCAGTAGTATTGTTCCCTCCAGGGGGCCCTACGAGCAGTACTTC. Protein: CASSIVPSRGPYEQYF.

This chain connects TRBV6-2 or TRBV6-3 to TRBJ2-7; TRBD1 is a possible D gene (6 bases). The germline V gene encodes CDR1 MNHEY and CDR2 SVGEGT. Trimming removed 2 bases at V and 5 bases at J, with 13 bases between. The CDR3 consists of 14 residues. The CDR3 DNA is TGTGCCAGCAGTTACACAGGGCTTAGCAACGAGCAGTACTTC. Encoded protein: CASSYTGLSNEQYF.

The CDR3 DNA sequence: TGTGCCAGCAGATCTACAGGGGTAGAGACCCAGTACTTC. Translation: CASRSTGVETQYF. The chain recombines TRBV6-5 with TRBJ2-5; TRBD1 matches at 7 bases. Germline-derived CDR1 and CDR2 are MNHEY and SVGAGI. V was pared by 6 bases and J by 4 bases, with 5 bases of the junction left unmatched. CDR3 length: 13 amino acids.

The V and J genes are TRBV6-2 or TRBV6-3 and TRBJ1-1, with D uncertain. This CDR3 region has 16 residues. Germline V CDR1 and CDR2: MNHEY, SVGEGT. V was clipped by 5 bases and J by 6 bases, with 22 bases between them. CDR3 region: CASSTTRTAQPPEAFF. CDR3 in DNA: TGTGCCAGCAGTACAACTAGGACCGCTCAGCCGCCTGAAGCTTTCTTT.

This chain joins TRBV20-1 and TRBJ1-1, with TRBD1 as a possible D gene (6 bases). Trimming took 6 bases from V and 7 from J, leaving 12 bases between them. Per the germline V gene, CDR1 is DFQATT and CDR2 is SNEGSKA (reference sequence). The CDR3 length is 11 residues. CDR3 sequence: CSAWDKIEAFF. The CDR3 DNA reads TGCAGTGCCTGGGACAAGATTGAAGCTTTCTTT.